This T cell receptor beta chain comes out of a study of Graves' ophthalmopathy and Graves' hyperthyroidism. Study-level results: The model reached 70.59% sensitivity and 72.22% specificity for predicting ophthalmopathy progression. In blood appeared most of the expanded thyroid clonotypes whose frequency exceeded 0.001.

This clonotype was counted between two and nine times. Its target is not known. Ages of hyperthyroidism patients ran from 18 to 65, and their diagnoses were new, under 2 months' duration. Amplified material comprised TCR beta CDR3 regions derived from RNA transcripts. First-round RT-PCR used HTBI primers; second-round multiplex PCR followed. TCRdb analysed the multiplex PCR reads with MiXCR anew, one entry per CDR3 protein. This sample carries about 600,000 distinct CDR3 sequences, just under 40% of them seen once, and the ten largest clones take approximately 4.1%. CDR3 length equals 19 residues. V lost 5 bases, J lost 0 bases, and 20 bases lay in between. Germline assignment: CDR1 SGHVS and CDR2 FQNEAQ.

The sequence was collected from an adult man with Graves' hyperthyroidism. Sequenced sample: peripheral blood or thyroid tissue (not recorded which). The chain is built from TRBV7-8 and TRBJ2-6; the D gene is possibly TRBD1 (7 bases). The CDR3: CASSQREDRPGSGANVLTF. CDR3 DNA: TGTGCCAGCAGCCAAAGGGAGGACAGGCCAGGCTCTGGGGCCAACGTCCTGACTTTC.